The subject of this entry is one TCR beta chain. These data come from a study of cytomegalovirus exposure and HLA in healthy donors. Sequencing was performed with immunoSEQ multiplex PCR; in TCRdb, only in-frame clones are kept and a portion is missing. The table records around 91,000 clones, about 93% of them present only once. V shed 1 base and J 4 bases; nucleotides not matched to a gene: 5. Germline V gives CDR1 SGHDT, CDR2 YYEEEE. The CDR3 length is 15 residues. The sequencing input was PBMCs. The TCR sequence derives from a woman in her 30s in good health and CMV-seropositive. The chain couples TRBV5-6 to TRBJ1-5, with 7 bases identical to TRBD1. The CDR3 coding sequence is TGTGCCAGCAGCTTGTGGGACAGAGAGAATCAGCCCCAGCATTTT. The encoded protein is CASSLWDRENQPQHF.